This T cell receptor beta chain was retrieved from a study of response to subunit inactivated influenza vaccine. TCRdb re-called the RT-PCR reads with MiXCR, one entry per CDR3 protein. Counted here are about 480,000 distinct CDR3 sequences, roughly 27% occurring once; the ten biggest clones make up 1.5% to 2%. A note on this clonotype: What it binds is not known.

Study-wide results and caveats: It was the authors' suggestion that each seasonal influenza vaccination recruits few new T cells.

Germline CDR1 reads SGHTA; CDR2 reads FQGNSA. There are 14 residues in the CDR3. The germline V and J ends were trimmed by 5 bases and 4 bases, with 14 bases remaining between them. This sequence originates from a man aged 50 to 60 who received an inactivated influenza vaccine. The sequences come from CD4+ T cells sorted from PBMCs, collected 5 days after vaccination. This sequence joins TRBV7-2 and TRBJ1-1; D might be TRBD1 (5 bases). The DNA for the CDR3 is TGTGCCAGCAGCAACAGGCGACAGTCCACTGAAGCTTTCTTT. Protein: CASSNRRQSTEAFF.